Listed below are T cell receptor beta chains from one sample, sequenced in a study of identical twins. TCRdb called the 5' RACE reads again in MiXCR, with one record for every CDR3 protein. The sample shows 200,000 to 250,000 distinct CDR3 sequences, 7.5% of them seen only once. These data were also reused for a study on yellow fever vaccine responses in identical twins.

The material sequenced was memory (CD45RO+) T cells sorted from blood. The receptors were gathered from a woman between 18 and 29 years old in good health. Both conserved end residues are part of each CDR3. D genes are given only for firm matches. A clone size is listed for some rows: how often the clone was seen (once, few, many), or a class if it is expanded.

D gene,J gene,V gene,clone size,CDR3 DNA,CDR3 protein
.,TRBJ2-5,TRBV20-1,many,TGCAGTGGACGGCAGGGGCCAGAGACCCAGTACTTC,CSGRQGPETQYF
TRBD2,TRBJ2-1,TRBV20-1,.,TGCAGTGCTCAGCGGGGGTCCTCCTACAATGAGCAGTTCTTC,CSAQRGSSYNEQFF
.,TRBJ2-7,TRBV18,many,TGTGCCAGCTCACCACTGGTAGGGTACGAGCAGTACTTC,CASSPLVGYEQYF
.,TRBJ1-4,TRBV25-1,many,TGTGCCAGCAGTGAATTAGCCCTGGACATCGAAAAACTGTTTTTT,CASSELALDIEKLFF
TRBD1,TRBJ2-1,TRBV24-1,many,TGTGCCACCAGTGACCCGGGACAGGGGATGAATGAGCAGTTCTTC,CATSDPGQGMNEQFF
.,TRBJ2-3,TRBV5-6,.,TGTGCCAGCAGCTTGTATCGGGCTCTCACAGATACGCAGTATTTT,CASSLYRALTDTQYF
.,TRBJ1-1,TRBV5-1,few,TGCGCCAGCAGCTTGGCCTTAGGACAGAGCGCTGAAGCTTTCTTT,CASSLALGQSAEAFF
TRBD1,TRBJ2-5,TRBV28,.,TGTGCCAGCAGTGAAACAGGGGGTCAAGAGACCCAGTACTTC,CASSETGGQETQYF
.,TRBJ2-1,TRBV7-2,.,TGTGCCAGCAGCCCTAGGACAGCCACCTACAATGAGCAGTTCTTC,CASSPRTATYNEQFF
.,TRBJ2-1,TRBV7-9,many,TGTGCCAGCAGCTTACTGTTGAGCTCCTACAATGAGCAGTTCTTC,CASSLLLSSYNEQFF
.,TRBJ1-5,TRBV28,few,TGTGCCAGCAGTTTATCCGGCCAGGCCCGGGTCAATCAGCCCCAGCATTTT,CASSLSGQARVNQPQHF
TRBD1,TRBJ1-5,TRBV16,many,TGTGCCAGCAGCCCCACAGGGGGGGGCAATCAGCCCCAGCATTTT,CASSPTGGGNQPQHF
.,TRBJ2-7,TRBV9,many,TGTGCCAGCAGCGCTGGGACGAGGACCTACGAGCAGTACTTC,CASSAGTRTYEQYF
TRBD1,TRBJ2-1,TRBV19,.,TGTGCCAGTAGTATGCAGGGGGCCCATGAGCAGTTCTTC,CASSMQGAHEQFF
.,TRBJ1-1,TRBV7-9,few,TGTGCCAGCAGCCCCGGGATGATGAACACTGAAGCTTTCTTT,CASSPGMMNTEAFF
.,TRBJ2-2,TRBV7-9,many,TGTGCCAGCTCCAAAGTCGGGGGAACCGGGGAGCTGTTTTTT,CASSKVGGTGELFF
.,TRBJ1-1,TRBV3-1,.,TGTGCCAGCAGCCAAGACAGGGACGACACTGAAGCTTTCTTT,CASSQDRDDTEAFF
TRBD1,TRBJ1-6,TRBV29-1,many,TGCAGCGCGCGAGCAGGGGGTGACTCACCCCTCCACTTT,CSARAGGDSPLHF
.,TRBJ1-2,TRBV5-1,.,TGCGCCAGCAGCTTGAGTTACCGGGGTGAGAAGGGCTACACCTTC,CASSLSYRGEKGYTF
.,TRBJ2-7,TRBV7-2,.,TGTGCCAGCAGCTTAGGTCGGGGCAATCACCTTGCCGAGCAGTACTTC,CASSLGRGNHLAEQYF
.,TRBJ2-1,TRBV6-5,many,TGTGCCAGCAGTTACTCAGGAGGGAGACGGTTCTTC,CASSYSGGRRFF
.,TRBJ2-2,TRBV19,.,TGTGCCAGTAGTATAGTCGGCACCGGGGAGCTGTTTTTT,CASSIVGTGELFF
TRBD2,TRBJ2-2,TRBV7-9,many,TGTGCCAGCAGTATAGCGGGGGCCGCGAACACCGGGGAGCTGTTTTTT,CASSIAGAANTGELFF
TRBD2,TRBJ2-7,TRBV7-6,few,TGTGCCAGCAGCTTAGTCCCTAGCGGGAGTAAGGGGTACGAGCAGTACTTC,CASSLVPSGSKGYEQYF
TRBD2,TRBJ2-3,TRBV12-3/TRBV12-4,many,TGTGCCAGCAGTTTGAGCGGGGCAGATACGCAGTATTTT,CASSLSGADTQYF
.,TRBJ1-5,TRBV12-3/TRBV12-4,.,TGTGCCAGCAGAACAGGGTGGAGCAATCAGCCCCAGCATTTT,CASRTGWSNQPQHF
.,TRBJ1-6,TRBV10-3,.,TGTGCCATCAGTGAAAAGGAAGAATATTCACCCCTCCACTTT,CAISEKEEYSPLHF
.,TRBJ1-4,TRBV4-2,few,TGTGCCAGCAGCCAGGAAACAGGGTTTTGGGAAAAACTGTTTTTT,CASSQETGFWEKLFF
TRBD2,TRBJ2-5,TRBV30,few,TGTGCCTGGAGTGTAGGACTAGCGGGGGAGACCCAGTACTTC,CAWSVGLAGETQYF
.,TRBJ2-7,TRBV5-1,few,TGCGCCAGCAGCGTGGACGGGACCTACGAGCAGTACTTC,CASSVDGTYEQYF
.,TRBJ2-5,TRBV29-1,few,TGCAGCGTTAAAGGACAGAAAAAAGAGACCCAGTACTTC,CSVKGQKKETQYF
TRBD2,TRBJ2-5,TRBV28,few,TGTGCCAGCAGTTTATCGACGACTAGCGGGAGGCAAGAGACCCAGTACTTC,CASSLSTTSGRQETQYF
TRBD2,TRBJ2-5,TRBV20-1,.,TGCAGTGCTAGAGACCCAGGACTAGCGGGAGCAGAGACCCAGTACTTC,CSARDPGLAGAETQYF
.,TRBJ1-2,TRBV7-9,once,TGTGCCAGCAGCCCAAGTGTCAATGGCTACACCTTC,CASSPSVNGYTF
TRBD1,TRBJ2-1,TRBV2,.,TGTGCCAGCAGTCGGACAGGGGAGAATGAGCAGTTCTTC,CASSRTGENEQFF
.,TRBJ2-2,TRBV2,few,TGTGCCAGCCGGACCTCGAACACCGGGGAGCTGTTTTTT,CASRTSNTGELFF
TRBD1,TRBJ2-7,TRBV3-1,few,TGTGCCAGCAGCCCCATCAGGACAGGGGGCGAGCAGTACTTC,CASSPIRTGGEQYF
.,TRBJ2-7,TRBV3-1,.,TGTGCCAGCAGGGCCCTCGGGGAGCAGTACTTC,CASRALGEQYF
.,TRBJ1-2,TRBV7-2,many,TGTGCCAGCAGCTTGCGGGGGGACTATGGCTACACCTTC,CASSLRGDYGYTF
TRBD1,TRBJ2-1,TRBV7-7,.,TGTGCTAGCAGCTTAGATTCCGGGACAGGGCAGGTCTTC,CASSLDSGTGQVF
.,TRBJ2-7,TRBV3-1,.,TGTGCCAGCAGCCATACAGGGCTAGAGCAGTACTTC,CASSHTGLEQYF
.,TRBJ2-2,TRBV20-1,.,TGCAGTGCGGTACAGGGCCGGGAGCTGTTTTTT,CSAVQGRELFF
.,TRBJ2-7,TRBV11-2,many,TGTGCCAGCAGCTTACCCGACGTATACGAGCAGTACTTC,CASSLPDVYEQYF
TRBD2,TRBJ2-2,TRBV20-1,.,TGCAGTGCTAGTCGGGATCCGCGGGAGAGGTTCACCGGGGAGCTGTTTTTT,CSASRDPRERFTGELFF